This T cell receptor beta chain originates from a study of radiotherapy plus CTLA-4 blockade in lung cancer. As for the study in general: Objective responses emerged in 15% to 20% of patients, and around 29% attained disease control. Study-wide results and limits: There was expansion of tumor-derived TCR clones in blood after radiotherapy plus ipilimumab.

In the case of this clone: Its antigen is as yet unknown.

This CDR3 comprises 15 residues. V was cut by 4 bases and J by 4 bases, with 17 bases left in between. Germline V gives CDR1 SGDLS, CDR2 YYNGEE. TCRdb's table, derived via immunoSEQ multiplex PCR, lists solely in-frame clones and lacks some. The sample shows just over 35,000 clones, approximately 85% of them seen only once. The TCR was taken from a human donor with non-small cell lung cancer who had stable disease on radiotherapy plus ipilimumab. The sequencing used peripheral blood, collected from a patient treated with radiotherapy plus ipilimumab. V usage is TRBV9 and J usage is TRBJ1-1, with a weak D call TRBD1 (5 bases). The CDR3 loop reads CASSPSGGGGTEAFF. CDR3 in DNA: TGTGCCAGCAGCCCTTCGGGGGGGGGAGGCACTGAAGCTTTCTTT.